These 18 T cell receptor beta chains were all obtained from the same sample, sequenced in a study of technical replicates of blood from a handful of donors. The repertoire was sequenced with immunoSEQ multiplex PCR; TCRdb's copy has only in-frame clones and lacks some. The table lists some 74,000 clones, over 75% of them singletons. The sample consisted of T cells isolated from PBMCs. The receptors were gathered from a human donor in good health.

This clone came up once. In DNA, the CDR3 is TGTGCCAGCAGTTCGGGACAGGGAAAAAACATTCAGTACTTC. Translated: CASSSGQGKNIQYF. The chain uses TRBV28 and TRBJ2-4; TRBD1 matches at 9 bases. The CDR3 totals 14 residues. J was trimmed by 4 bases and V by 4 bases; bases with no gene match: 2. The germline CDR1 and CDR2 sequences are MDHEN and SYDVKM.

The chain carries TRBV28 and TRBJ1-4; D gene uncertain. CDR1 is MDHEN and CDR2 is SYDVKM in the germline V gene. This CDR3 has 14 residues. Deletions cut 1 base from V and 3 bases from J, with 6 bases between. CDR3 sequence reads: CASSLYVSNEKLFF. The CDR3 bases are TGTGCCAGCAGTTTATATGTATCTAATGAAAAACTGTTTTTT.

The rearrangement links TRBV5-5 to TRBJ2-2, with TRBD1 identical over 9 bases. This CDR3 spans 17 amino acids. V trimming: 0 bases; J trimming: 7 bases; junction bases outside the gene matches: 10. From germline, CDR1 is SGHKS and CDR2 YYEKEE (reference sequence). The CDR3 loop reads CASSLATGGVVDGELFF. Written as DNA, the CDR3 is TGTGCCAGCAGCTTGGCCACAGGGGGCGTAGTTGACGGGGAGCTGTTTTTT.

This clone was found once. The rearrangement uses TRBV28 and TRBJ2-1, with a possible D match to TRBD2 (5 bases). The CDR3 extends over 13 amino acids. Trimming cost V 4 bases and J 8 bases, with 12 bases left between them. Germline loops: CDR1 MDHEN, CDR2 SYDVKM. CDR3 in amino acids: CASSYLAVDEQFF. For the CDR3, the DNA is TGTGCCAGCAGTTATCTAGCCGTCGATGAGCAGTTCTTC. The whole variable domain, filled in from reference TRBV28 and TRBJ2-1, reads DVKVTQSSRYLVKRTGEKVFLECVQDMDHENMFWYRQDPGLGLRLIYFSYDVKMKEKGDIPEGYSVSREKKERFSLILESASTNQTSMYLCASSYLAVDEQFFGPGTRLTVL.

This chain links TRBV5-7 with TRBJ2-7, with D unresolved. TRBV5-7 is an open reading frame, and its role is uncertain. Between the trimmed V and J ends, which lost 0 bases and 2 bases, there was a span of 12 bases. The CDR3 extends over 15 amino acids. Here the CDR3 reads CASSLGIGVTYEQYF. The CDR3 region has the DNA TGTGCCAGCAGCTTGGGAATCGGAGTTACCTACGAGCAGTACTTC.

The chain employs TRBV4-3 and TRBJ2-5, with 7 bases fitting TRBD1. Germline CDR1 is LGHNA and CDR2 is YSLEER. The CDR3 has 16 residues. Losses at the gene ends were 1 base for V and 2 bases for J; bases not matched to a gene: 7. The CDR3 sequence is CASSQGTGVLQETQYF. The CDR3 nucleotides are TGCGCCAGCAGCCAAGGGACAGGCGTACTACAAGAGACCCAGTACTTC.

The CDR3 spells CASWTTANYGYTF. In nucleotides, the CDR3 is TGTGCCAGCTGGACGACAGCTAACTATGGCTACACCTTC. The chain joins TRBV6-5 to TRBJ1-2; TRBD1 might be the D (5 bases). Germline loops: CDR1 MNHEY, CDR2 SVGAGI. Trimming removed 8 bases from V and 0 bases from J, with 10 bases in between. This CDR3 is built from 13 residues.

This chain connects TRBV9 to TRBJ2-3; 11 positions agree with TRBD2. The CDR3 extends over 15 amino acids. Germline V lookup: CDR1 SGDLS, CDR2 YYNGEE. Trimming took 0 bases from V and 7 from J; bases not matched to a gene: 4. The CDR3 reads CASSVGLAGKYTQYF. CDR3 coding DNA: TGTGCCAGCAGCGTAGGACTAGCGGGAAAATATACGCAGTATTTT.

The chain carries TRBV6-6 and TRBJ2-1; 7 positions match TRBD1. The CDR3 length is 13 residues. CDR1 and CDR2 (germline): MNHNY, SVGAGI (reference sequence). With V trimmed by 11 bases and J by 1 base, 5 bases remained unmatched. The CDR3 is CALGQVSYNEQFF. DNA of the CDR3: TGTGCCCTCGGACAGGTATCCTACAATGAGCAGTTCTTC.

The rearrangement links TRBV5-4 to TRBJ2-7, with 11 bases aligning to TRBD2. Germline V gene lookup returns CDR1 SGHNT and CDR2 YYREEE (reference sequence). Unmatched junction bases numbered 4, after V lost 5 bases and J lost 0 bases. The CDR3 sequence is 15 residues long. The chain's CDR3 is CASRSGTSGSYEQYF. The CDR3 region has the DNA TGTGCCAGCAGGTCCGGGACTAGCGGCTCCTACGAGCAGTACTTC. Combining the CDR3 with reference TRBV5-4 and TRBJ2-7 gives the whole variable domain ETGVTQSPTHLIKTRGQQVTLRCSSQSGHNTVSWYQQALGQGPQFIFQYYREEENGRGNFPPRFSGLQFPNYSSELNVNALELDDSALYLCASRSGTSGSYEQYFGPGTRLTVT.

This clone showed up just once. V is TRBV5-1 and J is TRBJ2-7, with a weak D call TRBD1 (6 bases). CDR1 is SGHRS, CDR2 YFSETQ, per germline. Trimming removed 4 bases from V and 2 bases from J, with 16 bases in between. This CDR3 is built from 15 residues. CDR3 in amino acids: CASSPMGQVTYEQYF. The CDR3 nucleotides read TGCGCCAGCAGCCCGATGGGACAAGTAACCTACGAGCAGTACTTC.

The genes are TRBV28 and TRBJ2-2; 7 nucleotides agree with TRBD2. J gave up 6 bases and V 3 bases, and 19 bases lay outside the gene matches. In germline, CDR1 is MDHEN, CDR2 SYDVKM. CDR3 length equals 19 residues. DNA of the CDR3: TGTGCCAGCAGTTTCCTATCCTCCTTCCAGCGGGAAGCAGCCGGGGAGCTGTTTTTT. Its protein product is CASSFLSSFQREAAGELFF.

The V and J genes are TRBV6-4 and TRBJ1-3, with D possibly matching TRBD1 (5 bases). The CDR3 is 14 amino acids. The V and J ends lost 3 bases and 7 bases respectively, with 13 bases between them. Germline CDR1 is MRHNA and CDR2 is SNTAGT. Here the CDR3 reads CASSENKGRNTIYF. Written as DNA, the CDR3 is TGTGCCAGCAGTGAGAACAAGGGGAGGAACACCATATATTTT.

The genes are TRBV7-8 and TRBJ1-1, with D possibly being TRBD1 (5 bases). This CDR3 is built from 15 residues. Germline V gene lookup returns CDR1 SGHVS and CDR2 FQNEAQ. The germline V and J ends were trimmed by 1 base and 4 bases, with 13 bases remaining between them. DNA of the CDR3: TGTGCCAGCAGCTTAGTCTCCCAGGGATCCACTGAAGCTTTCTTT. This encodes CASSLVSQGSTEAFF.

V usage is TRBV11-3 and J usage is TRBJ2-3, with D possibly being TRBD1 (6 bases). CDR3 length equals 16 residues. Germline CDR1 reads SGHNT; CDR2 reads YENEEA. The V gene lost 5 bases and the J gene lost 5 bases, with 20 bases spanning the gap. The CDR3 nucleotides read TGTGCCAGCAGCGGGGTAGGGACAAGCGCCGGAGATACGCAGTATTTT. It encodes CASSGVGTSAGDTQYF.

The chain has TRBV7-8 and TRBJ2-7; D uncertain. Germline loops: CDR1 SGHVS, CDR2 FQNEAQ. This CDR3 has 13 residues. The V end lost 1 base, the J end lost 2 bases, and 6 bases lay between the germline ends. CDR3 in amino acids: CASSLDVTYEQYF. CDR3 coding DNA: TGTGCCAGCAGCTTAGATGTCACCTACGAGCAGTACTTC.

The chain recombines TRBV19 with TRBJ2-1; D call uncertain. Germline V gives CDR1 LNHDA, CDR2 SQIVND (reference sequence). This CDR3 contains 12 residues. Trimming pared 7 bases from V and 4 bases from J, leaving 8 bases between. The CDR3 spells CASKGGYNEQFF. CDR3 in DNA: TGTGCCAGTAAAGGCGGATACAATGAGCAGTTCTTC.

This clone came up a few times. The V and J genes are TRBV18 and TRBJ2-2; a possible D gene is TRBD1 (6 bases). Germline values: CDR1 KGHSH, CDR2 LQKENI. The CDR3 loop spans 13 amino acids. Between the trimmed V and J ends, which lost 0 bases and 13 bases, there was a span of 12 bases. The CDR3 bases are TGTGCCAGCTCACCACCCTCCGGGACACGGCTGTTTTTT. Protein: CASSPPSGTRLFF.